The clone carrying this TCR beta chain was counted a single time. The data belong to a study of blood T cell repertoires in COVID-19. For the study at large: Acute and convalescent COVID-19 samples came from the United States, Italy and Spain. The cDNA or gDNA used as material had been derived from T cells, B-cell-depleted T cells, or PBMCs.

From germline, CDR1 is MNHEY and CDR2 SVGAGI. V was pared by 5 bases and J by 0 bases, with 6 bases of the junction left unmatched. This CDR3 has 15 residues. Authors' data handling: Estimated nucleated cell counts came from reference gene primer amplification. The assay was immunoSEQ multiplex PCR, and TCRdb's table has in-frame clones only and misses some. V and J calls and clone size are given by that table; D and trimming were obtained from the DNA. The sample consists of some 190,000 clones, 75% to 90% of them appearing once. The TCR originated in a man aged 55 to 70 with acute or convalescent COVID-19. V and J are TRBV6-5 and TRBJ1-1; 7 bases match TRBD1. Sequencing was done on a sample of peripheral blood. CDR3 in DNA: TGTGCCAGCAGTCCGAGGACAGGATTGAACACTGAAGCTTTCTTT. Translating gives CASSPRTGLNTEAFF.